The subject of this entry is one T cell receptor (beta chain). This entry comes from a study of blood T cell repertoires in COVID-19. Whole-study context: The analysed material was cDNA or gDNA that came from T cells, B-cell-depleted T cells, or PBMCs.

Authors' processing steps: Nucleated cell counts were estimated from reference gene primer amplification. Sequencing used immunoSEQ multiplex PCR; TCRdb keeps in-frame clones, though not all of them. The D gene and trimming were derived from the DNA, and the V and J assignments and clone size from that table. The data hold about 210,000 clones, with roughly 85% observed a single time. All enrollees were roughly 18 to 100 years old and from 20 to 30 US areas. Participants were placed into cohorts based on the clinical history they reported. V lost 5 bases and J lost 0, with 14 bases in between. The CDR3 consists of 16 residues. Germline V gene sequence: CDR1 SGHAT, CDR2 FQNNGV.

The V and J genes are TRBV11-2 and TRBJ1-3; D is possibly TRBD1 (5 bases). This receptor was taken from a woman between 40 and 55 years old with acute COVID-19. The sample taken for sequencing was PBMCs or T cells enriched from blood (not recorded which). The CDR3 bases are TGTGCCAGCAGCCGGAAAGACAGAAGCTCTGGAAACACCATATATTTT. This encodes CASSRKDRSSGNTIYF.